This T cell receptor beta chain stems from a study of T cell changes during pregnancy in multiple sclerosis. Losses at the gene ends were 4 bases for V and 11 bases for J; bases not matched to a gene: 10. Germline CDR1 is SGHRS and CDR2 is YFSETQ. The CDR3 spans 13 residues. TCRdb's table, derived via immunoSEQ multiplex PCR, lists solely in-frame clones and lacks some. The table shows about 47,000 clones, with about 87% occurring only once. The receptor was derived from a female donor with multiple sclerosis, enrolled in a pregnancy study. The source was peripheral blood, collected in the first trimester of pregnancy. The chain has TRBV5-1 and TRBJ1-1; 8 positions match TRBD1. CDR3 amino acids: CASSLQGAGSAFF. DNA for the CDR3: TGCGCCAGCAGCCTCCAGGGGGCAGGGAGCGCTTTCTTT.